This T cell receptor beta chain was observed in a study of technical replicates of blood from a handful of donors. The germline gives CDR1 KGHSH, CDR2 LQKENI. Trimming took 3 bases from V and 0 from J; bases not matched to a gene: 2. The CDR3 covers 17 residues. The protocol was immunoSEQ multiplex PCR, while the TCRdb copy is restricted to in-frame clones and leaves out a portion. The table shows fewer than 20,000 clones, with about nine tenths occurring only once. The source is a human donor in good health. Sequenced input: PBMCs. The chain has TRBV18 and TRBJ2-1, with TRBD2 identical over 13 bases. The CDR3: CASSPRTSGSSYNEQFF. The CDR3 DNA reads TGTGCCAGCTCACCGCGGACTAGCGGGAGCTCCTACAATGAGCAGTTCTTC.